This TCR beta chain derives from a study of radiation and T cells in renal cell carcinoma. The sample's time point: blood 4 weeks post-SBRT, at nephrectomy. Specified treatment: 15 Gy SBRT to primary tumor, nephrectomy 4 weeks later. Nephrectomy followed 15 Gy stereotactic body radiation by 4 weeks. Serial blood draws occurred at baseline and 2 and 4 weeks post-SBRT. Produced via immunoSEQ multiplex PCR; TCRdb's table is partial and in-frame only. The table includes around 78,000 clones, nearly 90% detected once. V lost 7 bases and J lost 0, with 13 bases in between. The CDR3 contains 15 residues. Germline assignment: CDR1 SGHVS and CDR2 FQNEAQ. Study results and caveats: In blood, top tumor clones expanded by 2 weeks, shrinking by 4.

About this clone itself: Its antigen is as yet unknown.

This sequence originates from a woman between 70 and 85 years old with renal cell carcinoma. This chain uses TRBV7-8 with TRBJ1-3; D might be TRBD1 (5 bases). Source: blood, taken from a patient whose treatment included radiotherapy and nephrectomy. This CDR3 reads CASNLGGASGNTIYF. CDR3 DNA sequence: TGTGCCAGCAACTTGGGAGGGGCCTCTGGAAACACCATATATTTT.